One and the same sample provided the 11 T cell receptor beta chains below, sequenced in a study of shared clonotypes between healthy human individuals. The method was immunoSEQ multiplex PCR; TCRdb's version includes in-frame clones alone and lacks a portion of them. The data contain a few million clones, 80% to 95% of them singletons. Sequences were obtained from naive CD4+ T cells from PBMCs. This sample's subset: CD45RA+ positively selected. The receptors come from a man younger than 30 in good health. Some clones in this sample may be carry-over from other donors' samples.

This chain links TRBV28 with TRBJ2-7, with 12 bases lining up with TRBD1. The CDR3 runs to 14 residues. Germline V gives CDR1 MDHEN, CDR2 SYDVKM. The V gene end was trimmed by 7 bases and the J gene end by 6 bases; junction bases not matched to a gene: 7. CDR3 DNA: TGTGCCAGCAACCTCGGGACAGGGGGCTTCGAGCAGTACTTC. Protein product: CASNLGTGGFEQYF. The entire variable domain, with the rest obtained from reference TRBV28 and TRBJ2-7, is as follows: DVKVTQSSRYLVKRTGEKVFLECVQDMDHENMFWYRQDPGLGLRLIYFSYDVKMKEKGDIPEGYSVSREKKERFSLILESASTNQTSMYLCASNLGTGGFEQYFGPGTRLTVT.

The rearrangement uses TRBV10-3 and TRBJ2-1; possibly TRBD1 or TRBD2 for D (5 bases each). V was shortened by 10 bases and J by 0 bases, with 10 bases between the two germline ends. Per the germline V gene, CDR1 is ENHRY and CDR2 is SYGVKD. CDR3 size: 13 residues. In DNA form, the CDR3 reads TGTGCCACCGGGACGGTCTCCTACAATGAGCAGTTCTTC. It yields the protein CATGTVSYNEQFF.

The chain combines TRBV5-1 with TRBJ2-5; maybe TRBD2 (5 bases). Germline CDR1 SGHRS, CDR2 YFSETQ. This CDR3 is 14 amino acids long. V lost 6 bases to trimming and J lost 3 bases, with 15 bases between them. This chain's CDR3 is CASKSSLVEETQYF. The CDR3 DNA is TGCGCCAGCAAGTCTAGCTTAGTGGAAGAGACCCAGTACTTC.

V is TRBV6-5 and J is TRBJ2-7; 9 nucleotides agree with TRBD1. This CDR3 is built from 15 residues. V lost 4 bases and J lost 3; bases outside the gene matches: 7. Germline CDR1 and CDR2: MNHEY and SVGAGI. CDR3 nucleotides: TGTGCCAGCAGTTCCACCGGGACAGGGTTCTACGAGCAGTACTTC. This sequence encodes CASSSTGTGFYEQYF.

V and J are TRBV21-1 and TRBJ2-1. TRBV21-1 is labeled a pseudogene. CDR3 length: 9 amino acids. CDR3 residues: CENPVEQFF. The CDR3 DNA sequence: TGTGAAAACCCCGTAGAGCAGTTCTTC.

The rearrangement uses TRBV5-6 and TRBJ2-1; no reliable D call. The CDR3 loop spans 14 amino acids. V gave up 0 bases and J gave up 6 bases, with 10 bases separating them. The germline V gene encodes CDR1 SGHDT and CDR2 YYEEEE. The DNA of the CDR3 is TGTGCCAGCAGCTTGGGGGGAAGGTCCAATGAGCAGTTCTTC. As protein: CASSLGGRSNEQFF.

The chain recombines TRBV5-6 with TRBJ1-2; D is unresolved. Germline V gene lookup returns CDR1 SGHDT and CDR2 YYEEEE. The V end was cut by 0 bases, the J end by 4 bases, with 7 bases between. The CDR3 totals 13 residues. The CDR3: CASSLVAAYGYTF. CDR3 sequence (DNA): TGTGCCAGCAGCTTGGTGGCGGCCTATGGCTACACCTTC.

The rearrangement joins TRBV5-1 to TRBJ2-5, with D possibly matching TRBD1 (7 bases). This CDR3 spans 19 amino acids. From germline, CDR1 is SGHRS and CDR2 YFSETQ. V was clipped by 0 bases and J by 1 base, with 22 bases between them. CDR3 sequence: CASSLVGGQTSRAQETQYF. CDR3 DNA sequence: TGCGCCAGCAGCTTGGTGGGGGGACAGACTAGTCGGGCCCAAGAGACCCAGTACTTC.

The chain combines TRBV19 with TRBJ1-2; D perhaps matches TRBD1 (6 bases). Germline V gene lookup returns CDR1 LNHDA and CDR2 SQIVND (reference sequence). The CDR3 sequence is 15 residues long. Trimming took 6 bases from V and 2 from J, leaving 16 bases between them. The CDR3 sequence: CASRLNRDWNYGYTF. In nucleotides, the CDR3 is TGTGCCAGTAGGCTTAACAGGGACTGGAACTATGGCTACACCTTC.

The chain employs TRBV7-3 and TRBJ2-7; D remains unclear. The CDR3 covers 13 residues. In germline, CDR1 is SGHTA, CDR2 FQGTGA. The V end was cut by 0 bases, the J end by 6 bases, with 9 bases between. The CDR3 is CASSLTRQGEQYF. The CDR3 DNA follows: TGTGCCAGCAGCTTAACTCGGCAAGGCGAGCAGTACTTC. The variable domain in full, completed from reference TRBV7-3 and TRBJ2-7, reads GAGVSQTPSNKVTEKGKYVELRCDPISGHTALYWYRQSLGQGPEFLIYFQGTGAADDSGLPNDRFFAVRPEGSVSTLKIQRTERGDSAVYLCASSLTRQGEQYFGPGTRLTVT.

The chain carries TRBV27 and TRBJ1-2; 11 nucleotides agree with TRBD1. V lost 6 bases, J lost 3 bases, and 9 bases stayed unmatched. This CDR3 comprises 16 residues. The V gene's germline CDR1 is MNHEY and CDR2 SMNVEV (reference sequence). The CDR3 nucleotides read TGTGCCAGCAGCCCCCCCCGGGACAGGGGGTACTATGGCTACACCTTC. Protein product: CASSPPRDRGYYGYTF.